This TCR beta chain was recovered during a study of identical twins (dated by TCRdb to about 2016). Some background on the complete study: To test whether fetal clonotypes persist, the study used deep sequencing on TCR alpha and beta repertoires from monozygotic twins, unrelated adults of various ages, and cord blood. To rule out contamination, replicate twin experiments were performed at different times with different library preparation protocols.

Library preparation used 5' RACE. The sequencer listed for this sample is Illumina HiSeq 2000. Template switching added a universal primer binding site, and the final cDNA carried a unique molecular identifier that allowed TCR cDNA molecules to be counted accurately. Specific primers in the conserved constant-segment region were used to synthesize first-strand cDNA for the TCR alpha and beta chains. To control for contamination, every cDNA library was double barcoded, receiving both a SMART-Mk sample barcode and Illumina barcodes. Two successive PCR steps introduced TruSeq adapter sequences along with Illumina sample barcodes. The TCR alpha and beta cDNA libraries were sequenced on the Illumina HiSeq platform using custom primers. From the authors' description of their analysis: Unique molecular identifiers were extracted from raw reads with MiGEC, and CDR3 positions were determined with MiXCR. Recombination models were inferred per individual with the repgenHMM and IGoR tools using an EM algorithm. The tcR package in R was used for shared clonotype analysis, with sharing normalized by the product of cloneset sizes. Out-of-frame nonproductive sequences were analyzed to study raw recombination free of thymic and clonal selection effects. TCRdb applied fastp at Q25 and MiXCR to the public reads, then kept only in-frame beta chains. For every CDR3 protein sequence, its rows merge into one entry that carries the most common genes and DNA. The V and J calls reflect TCRdb's pipeline rather than the authors' work. Within this sample are approximately 220,000 distinct CDR3 sequences, with about 7.5% of them counted one time only. The ten largest clones represent about 1.8% of the sample.

Every donor in the study was a healthy Caucasian. Three pairs of female monozygotic twins, all aged roughly 18 to 29 years, were included in the twin cohort. Miltenyi CD45RO+ enrichment and human naive T-cell isolation kits were used to isolate memory (CD45RO+) and naive T cells from PBMC. Study-wide findings and limitations: In beta out-of-frame sequences, excess twin sharing was weaker, because having fewer shared sequences lowered the signal-to-noise ratio. Compared with coincidental sharing between unrelated individuals, out-of-frame TCR alpha sequences shared between twins had an excess of sequences with low generation probability. Invariant T cells such as MAIT and iNKT could partly confound zero-insertion analyses, though diverse VJ usage argued against this for most clonotypes. In monozygotic twins, recombination models systematically underestimated out-of-frame TCR alpha sharing, but the models matched the sharing seen between unrelated individuals. Fewer insertions were carried by abundant cord blood beta clonotypes, a similar but weaker trend appeared in young adult naive repertoires, and no such trend appeared in memory repertoires. Because the same donors could not be followed over many years, the conclusions relied on cross-sectional statistical analysis.

Points on this clonotype: What this receptor recognizes is not known. No base quality information exists; no much larger clone differs at one position.

The sample was also reused in another study, on yellow fever vaccine responses in identical twins. The second paper states: According to the authors, the vaccine-induced T cell response in identical twins seemed to be partly convergent and partly specific to each individual. The study precisely tracked vaccine-responding T cell clones in identical twins.

Material for sequencing was memory (CD45RO+) T cells sorted from blood. This sample's cell subset or site label indicates: CD45RO+ enriched T cells. This TCR was sampled from a woman aged 18-29 years in good health.

The nucleotides read TGCAGTGCTAGAGGGTTTTCCCTAGCGGGGGCTACTGGGGAGCAGTACTTC. It codes for CSARGFSLAGATGEQYF. This chain is built from TRBV20-1 and TRBJ2-7; 10 central nucleotides agree with TRBD2. CDR1 DFQATT and CDR2 SNEGSKA are derived from the germline V gene (reference sequence). The junction shows trimming of 1 base on V and 7 bases on J, and the gene matches do not reach 16 bases of it. Including cysteine and phenylalanine, the CDR3 has 17 amino acids. Of the read, only the CDR3 DNA is kept; its 51 bases are in frame from base 1.